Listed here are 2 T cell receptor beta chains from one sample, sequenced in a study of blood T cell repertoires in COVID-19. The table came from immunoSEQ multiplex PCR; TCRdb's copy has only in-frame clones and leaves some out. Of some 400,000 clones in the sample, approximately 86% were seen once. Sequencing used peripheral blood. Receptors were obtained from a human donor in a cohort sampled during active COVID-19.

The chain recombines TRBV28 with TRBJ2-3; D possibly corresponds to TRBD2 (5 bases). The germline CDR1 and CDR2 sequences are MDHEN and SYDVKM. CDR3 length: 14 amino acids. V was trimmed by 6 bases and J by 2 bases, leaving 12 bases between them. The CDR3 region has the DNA TGTGCCAGCAGCCCAGGACTTGACACAGATACGCAGTATTTT. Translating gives CASSPGLDTDTQYF.

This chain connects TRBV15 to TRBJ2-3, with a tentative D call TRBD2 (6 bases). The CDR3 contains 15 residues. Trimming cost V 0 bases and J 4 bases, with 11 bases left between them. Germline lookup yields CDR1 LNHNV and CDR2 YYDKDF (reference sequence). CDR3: CATSRESGGADTQYF. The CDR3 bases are TGTGCCACCAGCAGAGAGTCAGGAGGGGCAGATACGCAGTATTTT.